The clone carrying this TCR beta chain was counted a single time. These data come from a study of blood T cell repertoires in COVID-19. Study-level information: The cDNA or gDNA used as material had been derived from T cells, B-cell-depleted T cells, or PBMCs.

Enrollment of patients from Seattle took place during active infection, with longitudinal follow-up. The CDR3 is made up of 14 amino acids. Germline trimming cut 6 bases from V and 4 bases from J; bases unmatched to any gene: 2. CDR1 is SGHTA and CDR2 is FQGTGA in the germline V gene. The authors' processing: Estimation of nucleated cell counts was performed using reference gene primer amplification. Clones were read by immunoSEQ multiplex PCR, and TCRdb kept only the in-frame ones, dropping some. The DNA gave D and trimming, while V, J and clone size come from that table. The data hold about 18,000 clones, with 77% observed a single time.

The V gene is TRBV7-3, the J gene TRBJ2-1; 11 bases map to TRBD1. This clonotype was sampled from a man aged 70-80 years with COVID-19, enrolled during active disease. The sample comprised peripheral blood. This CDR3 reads CASSGTGGYNEQFF. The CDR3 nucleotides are TGTGCCAGCAGTGGGACAGGGGGGTACAATGAGCAGTTCTTC. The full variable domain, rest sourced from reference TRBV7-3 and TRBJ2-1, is GAGVSQTPSNKVTEKGKYVELRCDPISGHTALYWYRQSLGQGPEFLIYFQGTGAADDSGLPNDRFFAVRPEGSVSTLKIQRTERGDSAVYLCASSGTGGYNEQFFGPGTRLTVL.